Below, 9 T cell receptor beta chains from the same sample are listed, as sequenced in a study of blood T cell repertoires in COVID-19. Assay: immunoSEQ multiplex PCR; the TCRdb copy retains only in-frame clones and omits some. In the table there are around 140,000 clones, around 89% of which are singletons. Sequenced sample: peripheral blood. The receptors here all came from a man aged 55 to 70 with active or convalescent COVID-19.

This chain joins TRBV19 and TRBJ1-2, with unresolved D. V was cut by 3 bases and J by 2 bases, with 13 bases left in between. The CDR3 consists of 15 residues. Germline-derived CDR1 and CDR2 are LNHDA and SQIVND (reference sequence). The CDR3 protein is CASSIVHQVNYGYTF. CDR3 DNA sequence: TGTGCCAGTAGTATTGTACATCAAGTCAACTATGGCTACACCTTC.

The chain recombines TRBV28 with TRBJ1-2; perhaps TRBD1 as D (5 bases). Trimming took 4 bases from V and 4 from J, leaving 13 bases between them. Germline values: CDR1 MDHEN, CDR2 SYDVKM. This CDR3 is built from 14 residues. CDR3 protein: CASSSLRGIYGYTF. DNA for the CDR3: TGTGCCAGCAGTTCCTTACGGGGGATCTATGGCTACACCTTC.

The chain couples TRBV27 to TRBJ2-1; tentatively, D is TRBD1 (6 bases). Looked up from germline, CDR1 is MNHEY and CDR2 is SMNVEV (reference sequence). With 2 bases removed from V and 8 bases from J, the gap between germline ends came to 16 bases. The CDR3 totals 15 residues. In nucleotides, the CDR3 is TGTGCCAGCAGTTTAGGTGGACAGCCAAGCGATGAGCAGTTCTTC. It yields the protein CASSLGGQPSDEQFF.

This sequence joins TRBV2 and TRBJ2-7; D gene ambiguous. Germline V gene sequence: CDR1 SNHLY, CDR2 FYNNEI. V shed 1 base and J shed 4 bases, with 14 bases lying between them. This CDR3 has 15 amino acids. The CDR3, as DNA: TGTGCCAGCAGTGAAGGCGGCATCGGAGCATACGAGCAGTACTTC. It codes for CASSEGGIGAYEQYF.

V is TRBV3-1 (or the pseudogene TRBV3-2) and J is TRBJ2-4, with D possibly matching TRBD1 (6 bases). This CDR3 is built from 15 residues. Trimming shortened V by 4 bases and J by 0 bases, and 10 bases separated the two germline ends. Looked up from germline, CDR1 is LGHDT and CDR2 is YNNKEL (reference sequence). In DNA, the CDR3 is TGTGCCAGCAGCCGACCACAGGGAGCCAAAAACATTCAGTACTTC. It translates to CASSRPQGAKNIQYF.

The V gene is TRBV7-8, the J gene TRBJ1-2, with D maybe TRBD1 (6 bases). The CDR3 has 13 amino acids. Germline V gene data show CDR1 as SGHVS and CDR2 as FQNEAQ. V lost 5 bases and J lost 1, with 8 bases in between. The CDR3 nucleotides are TGTGCCAGCAGCCAGGACAGTAACTATGGCTACACCTTC. This gives the protein CASSQDSNYGYTF.

The V and J genes are TRBV6-2 or TRBV6-3 and TRBJ2-7; possibly TRBD2 for D (5 bases). Germline-derived CDR1 and CDR2 are MNHEY and SVGEGT. The V gene lost 4 bases and the J gene lost 0 bases, with 10 bases spanning the gap. The CDR3 is made up of 14 amino acids. CDR3 in amino acids: CASSFRDSSYEQYF. Written as DNA, the CDR3 is TGTGCCAGCAGTTTTCGGGATAGCTCCTACGAGCAGTACTTC.

This rearrangement joins TRBV19 to TRBJ2-5; the match to TRBD1 covers 8 bases. The CDR3 totals 15 residues. V trimming: 4 bases; J trimming: 1 base; junction bases outside the gene matches: 5. The germline CDR1 and CDR2 sequences are LNHDA and SQIVND (reference sequence). The CDR3 region has the DNA TGTGCCAGTAGTACCCCAGGACAGGGCCAAGAGACCCAGTACTTC. This translates into CASSTPGQGQETQYF.

This rearrangement joins TRBV27 to TRBJ1-2, with TRBD1 identical over 10 bases. CDR1 MNHEY and CDR2 SMNVEV come from the germline V gene (reference sequence). Germline trimming cut 2 bases from V and 8 bases from J; bases unmatched to any gene: 8. This CDR3 comprises 15 residues. The CDR3 here is CASSLVGTGVKGYTF. The CDR3 DNA reads TGTGCCAGCAGTTTAGTGGGGACAGGGGTGAAAGGCTACACCTTC.